The clone carrying this T cell receptor (beta chain) was seen just once. Its antigen is still unknown. The record originates from a study of healthy donors' naive CD4 and CD8 T cells. Overall study: Three donor age groups were sampled: 20-25, 40-50 and 60-70 years; half female. Study results and limitations: Possible naive T cell homeostatic proliferation bias remained unaddressed.

TCR libraries were built from about 520 ng of total RNA by linear amplification. TCRdb fed the reads into MiXCR, producing one record per CDR3 protein. Here the sample spans around 200,000 distinct CDR3 sequences, around 70% being singletons. The CDR3 sequence is 15 residues long. The junction had 10 bases not matched to a gene; V was cut back by 4 bases and J by 4 bases. CDR1 and CDR2 from the germline V gene are SGHDT and YYEEEE. This receptor was obtained from a pool of human donors in good health; the sample pools cells from several healthy donors. The chain recombines TRBV5-6 with TRBJ1-2; 7 bases are shared with TRBD1. The sample consisted of naive CD4+ and CD8+ T cells sorted from blood, pooled from several donors. CDR3 sequence (DNA): TGTGCCAGCAGCCAACCCGGGACAGAGGGCTATGGCTACACCTTC. This encodes CASSQPGTEGYGYTF.